These 17 T cell receptor beta chains were all obtained from the same sample, sequenced in a study of CD8 T cells in Susac syndrome. Reverse transcription of about 0.5 to 1 ug RNA was performed with random hexamers. TCRdb redid the calling of the immunoSEQ multiplex PCR reads with MiXCR, one entry per CDR3 protein. This sample has about 400,000 distinct CDR3 sequences; 85% occur once, and the top ten carry 0.09% to 0.15%. The sample comprised CD8+ T cells from PBMCs. All receptors come from a human donor with multiple sclerosis.

This clonotype was detected once. The chain uses TRBV11-3 and TRBJ1-1, with D unresolved. Per the germline V gene, CDR1 is SGHNT and CDR2 is YENEEA. The CDR3 is made up of 13 amino acids. The V and J ends lost 1 base and 6 bases respectively, with 9 bases between them. The CDR3 loop reads CASSLVESAEAFF. The CDR3 nucleotides are TGTGCCAGCAGCTTAGTCGAGAGCGCTGAAGCTTTCTTT.

V gene TRBV14 combines with J gene TRBJ1-1; D perhaps matches TRBD1 (5 bases). CDR3 length equals 12 residues. CDR1 SGHDN and CDR2 FVKESK come from the germline V gene. V lost 0 bases, J lost 8 bases, and 7 bases lay in between. CDR3 residues: CASSQDPGEAFF. The CDR3 nucleotides are TGTGCCAGCAGCCAAGACCCAGGGGAAGCTTTCTTT.

The chain employs TRBV5-1 and TRBJ1-2; perhaps TRBD1 as D (5 bases). The CDR3 has 15 residues. Germline V CDR1 and CDR2: SGHRS, YFSETQ. The ends were cut back, 4 bases at V and 1 base at J, with 14 bases in the middle. This chain's CDR3 is CASSETMGDNYGYTF. CDR3 in DNA: TGCGCCAGCAGCGAAACGATGGGGGATAACTATGGCTACACCTTC.

The chain joins TRBV9 to TRBJ2-1, with 8 bases lining up with TRBD1. Per the germline V gene, CDR1 is SGDLS and CDR2 is YYNGEE. The V and J ends lost 3 bases and 4 bases, in that order; junction bases with no gene match: 3. This CDR3 is built from 14 residues. As DNA, the CDR3 is TGTGCCAGCAGCGCCGGGACAGGTTACAATGAGCAGTTCTTC. Its protein product is CASSAGTGYNEQFF.

This clonotype was seen a single time. This chain connects TRBV30 to TRBJ2-2, with a tentative D call TRBD2 (5 bases). Germline lookup yields CDR1 GTSNPN and CDR2 SVGIG (reference sequence). CDR3 length: 14 residues. V was clipped by 4 bases and J by 4 bases, with 13 bases between them. In nucleotides, the CDR3 is TGTGCCTGGACCGGGATATGGATCACCGGGGAGCTGTTTTTT. It translates to CAWTGIWITGELFF.

The chain joins TRBV20-1 to TRBJ2-2; D is unclear. CDR1 DFQATT and CDR2 SNEGSKA come from the germline V gene (reference sequence). V lost 0 bases and J lost 1, with 15 bases in between. The CDR3 is made up of 17 amino acids. In DNA form, the CDR3 reads TGCAGTGCTAGAGATCCTCTCCGAGTAAGGAACACCGGGGAGCTGTTTTTT. It encodes CSARDPLRVRNTGELFF.

The V gene is TRBV5-1, the J gene TRBJ1-1; D is ambiguous. Germline V lookup: CDR1 SGHRS, CDR2 YFSETQ. With 3 bases removed from V and 5 bases from J, the gap between germline ends came to 11 bases. This CDR3 is built from 13 residues. CDR3 sequence reads: CASSSGWETEAFF. The CDR3 coding sequence is TGCGCCAGCAGCTCCGGGTGGGAAACTGAAGCTTTCTTT.

V is TRBV5-8 and J is TRBJ2-1, with 13 bases fitting TRBD2. V lost 8 bases, J lost 8 bases, and 7 bases stayed unmatched. Germline V gene lookup returns CDR1 SGHTS and CDR2 YDEGEE. This CDR3 is built from 14 residues. This CDR3 is CARGRTSGRYEQFF. CDR3 in DNA: TGTGCCAGGGGAAGGACTAGCGGGAGATATGAGCAGTTCTTC.

The V and J genes are TRBV27 and TRBJ2-7; D not certain. Trimming took off 3 bases at V and 4 bases at J, with 19 bases between the two ends. There are 16 residues in the CDR3. Germline V gene sequence: CDR1 MNHEY, CDR2 SMNVEV (reference sequence). CDR3 coding DNA: TGTGCCAGCAGTTTTGCTCTACCCACCCTCCGATACGAGCAGTACTTC. Protein product: CASSFALPTLRYEQYF.

The chain joins TRBV4-1 to TRBJ2-1; TRBD2 agrees at 10 bases. Germline trimming cut 4 bases from V and 8 bases from J; bases unmatched to any gene: 11. This CDR3 contains 16 residues. In germline, CDR1 is MGHRA, CDR2 YSYEKL. CDR3: CASSLLSGGDFDEQFF. The CDR3 nucleotides are TGCGCCAGCAGCCTTCTCAGCGGGGGGGACTTTGATGAGCAGTTCTTC.

The gene calls are TRBV7-9 and TRBJ1-1, with a tentative D call TRBD1 (5 bases). This CDR3 is 16 amino acids long. V was pared by 1 base and J by 5 bases, with 17 bases between. Per the germline V gene, CDR1 is SEHNR and CDR2 is FQNEAQ (reference sequence). The CDR3 reads CASSLDQWGTRTEAFF. CDR3 DNA sequence: TGTGCCAGCAGCTTAGATCAGTGGGGCACGCGGACTGAAGCTTTCTTT.

The CDR3 DNA follows: TGTGCCAGCAGCCAAGACTCAGGGGGGACTGAAGCTTTCTTT. Its translation: CASSQDSGGTEAFF. This chain connects TRBV3-1 to TRBJ1-1, with 7 positions matching TRBD1. Germline V CDR1 and CDR2: LGHDT, YNNKEL (reference sequence). V trimming: 0 bases; J trimming: 5 bases; junction bases outside the gene matches: 3. The length of the CDR3 is 14 residues.

This chain uses TRBV23-1 with TRBJ2-1; 9 positions match TRBD1. Being an ORF, TRBV23-1 has a function that is uncertain. The CDR3 length is 17 residues. V dropped 0 bases and J dropped 3; count of bases not matched to a gene: 6. The CDR3 loop reads CASSQSVGTGHYNEQFF. As DNA, the CDR3 is TGCGCCAGCAGTCAATCCGTCGGGACAGGGCACTACAATGAGCAGTTCTTC.

The genes are TRBV10-3 and TRBJ2-5; tentative D call: TRBD1 (5 bases). V was pared by 2 bases and J by 1 base, with 11 bases between. This CDR3 is 15 amino acids long. Germline V gives CDR1 ENHRY, CDR2 SYGVKD. CDR3 sequence (DNA): TGTGCCATCAGTGAGGTCGGCAGGGCCCAAGAGACCCAGTACTTC. This gives the protein CAISEVGRAQETQYF.

Only one count was recorded for this clonotype. V and J are TRBV20-1 and TRBJ2-1; TRBD2 aligns across 7 bases. Germline assignment: CDR1 DFQATT and CDR2 SNEGSKA (reference sequence). Trimming removed 0 bases from V and 8 bases from J; junction bases left unmatched: 10. CDR3 length: 15 residues. The CDR3 region is CSARDRVGGVYEQFF. The CDR3 nucleotides are TGCAGTGCTAGAGATCGAGTGGGAGGGGTCTATGAGCAGTTCTTC.

The chain is built from TRBV12-3 or TRBV12-4 and TRBJ1-1, with D maybe TRBD1 (5 bases). With 2 bases removed from V and 3 bases from J, the gap between germline ends came to 10 bases. This CDR3 contains 14 residues. In nucleotides, the CDR3 is TGTGCCAGCAGTTTAAATCAGGGCTACACTGAAGCTTTCTTT. Translating it yields CASSLNQGYTEAFF.

This clonotype occurred once. The chain carries TRBV20-1 and TRBJ2-7; D remains ambiguous. The CDR3 totals 16 residues. Germline V gene sequence: CDR1 DFQATT, CDR2 SNEGSKA (reference sequence). Trimming shortened V by 3 bases and J by 4 bases, and 22 bases separated the two germline ends. In nucleotides, the CDR3 is TGCAGTGCTAGCGAAGGACCGATCTGGTCCTTTTACGAGCAGTACTTC. Protein product: CSASEGPIWSFYEQYF.